A single sample gave rise to the 18 T cell receptor beta chains below, sequenced in a study of shared clonotypes between healthy human individuals. This table comes from immunoSEQ multiplex PCR, and its TCRdb copy is limited to in-frame clones, with some not included. The sample includes fewer than 700,000 clones, roughly 79% of them seen just once. Sequencing used PBMCs. Receptors originate from a middle-aged woman in good health. Some clones in this sample may be carry-over from other donors' samples.

This clone came up a few times. The gene calls are TRBV7-2 and TRBJ1-5; D is undetermined. Trimming shortened V by 5 bases and J by 4 bases, and 12 bases separated the two germline ends. This CDR3 has 14 amino acids. Germline lookup yields CDR1 SGHTA and CDR2 FQGNSA. DNA for the CDR3: TGTGCCAGCAGCCTAACGGGAGGGAATCAGCCCCAGCATTTT. Its protein product is CASSLTGGNQPQHF.

This clone was found once. The chain links TRBV19 to TRBJ1-2; D perhaps matches TRBD1 (5 bases). The V end was cut by 5 bases, the J end by 9 bases, with 19 bases between. Looked up from germline, CDR1 is LNHDA and CDR2 is SQIVND (reference sequence). The CDR3 totals 14 residues. CDR3 sequence reads: CASSADSSRGSYTF. CDR3 nucleotides: TGTGCCAGTAGTGCCGACTCCTCAAGGGGTAGCTACACCTTC. Together with reference TRBV19 and TRBJ1-2, the CDR3 gives the full variable domain: DGGITQSPKYLFRKEGQNVTLSCEQNLNHDAMYWYRQDPGQGLRLIYYSQIVNDFQKGDIAEGYSVSREKKESFPLTVTSAQKNPTAFYLCASSADSSRGSYTFGSGTRLTVV.

The rearrangement joins TRBV7-9 to TRBJ1-2, with TRBD1 matching 7 bases. The CDR3 is 13 residues long. The V gene's germline CDR1 is SEHNR and CDR2 FQNEAQ (reference sequence). V shed 7 bases, J shed 8 bases, and the junction held 10 bases outside the gene matches. The CDR3 loop is CASTPGGSWGYTF. The CDR3 nucleotides are TGTGCCAGCACCCCAGGGGGATCATGGGGCTACACCTTC.

As to this clone: With only one base between it and a far larger clone, this is likely a read error. The V and J genes are TRBV29-1 and TRBJ2-7; no clear D. There are 12 residues in the CDR3. Germline CDR1 and CDR2: SQVTM and ANQGSEA. As DNA, the CDR3 is TGCAGCGTTGCGGCCCACGGTTACGAGCATTACTTC. It encodes CSVAAHGYEHYF.

V and J are TRBV10-2 and TRBJ1-1; no definite D call. Trimming removed 5 bases at V and 1 base at J, with 11 bases between. In germline, CDR1 is WSHSY, CDR2 SAAADI. The CDR3 totals 14 residues. CDR3 amino acids: CASSSRTENTEAFF. CDR3 DNA: TGCGCCAGCAGTTCGCGGACGGAGAACACTGAAGCTTTCTTT.

The CDR3 coding sequence is TGTGCCAGCAGTTTCCCCGGTAGGGTCGGGGGAAACACCATATATTTT. This codes for CASSFPGRVGGNTIYF. The rearrangement uses TRBV28 and TRBJ1-3, with unresolved D. The CDR3 loop spans 16 amino acids. The germline V gene encodes CDR1 MDHEN and CDR2 SYDVKM. Trimming took 3 bases from V and 4 from J, leaving 16 bases between them.

The rearrangement joins TRBV15 to TRBJ2-5; D ambiguous. The CDR3 covers 14 residues. Germline values: CDR1 LNHNV, CDR2 YYDKDF (reference sequence). Trimming stripped 0 bases from V and 2 bases from J, with 7 bases between. CDR3: CATSREALQETQYF. CDR3 DNA: TGTGCCACCAGCAGAGAGGCGCTACAAGAGACCCAGTACTTC.

The chain has TRBV10-2 and TRBJ2-7; 9 bases fit TRBD2. V trimming: 3 bases; J trimming: 7 bases; junction bases outside the gene matches: 10. This CDR3 has 15 residues. Germline V lookup: CDR1 WSHSY, CDR2 SAAADI. Here the CDR3 reads CASSEGLAGASEQYF. Written as DNA, the CDR3 is TGCGCCAGCAGTGAAGGTTTAGCGGGAGCTAGTGAGCAGTACTTC.

This chain links TRBV30 with TRBJ2-2, with TRBD1 identical over 7 bases. V shed 5 bases and J 3 bases; nucleotides not matched to a gene: 9. CDR1 and CDR2 (germline): GTSNPN, SVGIG (reference sequence). The length of the CDR3 is 15 residues. This CDR3 reads CAWGTGQADTGELFF. The CDR3 DNA is TGTGCCTGGGGCACCGGACAGGCGGACACCGGGGAGCTGTTTTTT.

This clone was detected only once. The chain carries TRBV29-1 and TRBJ2-5; TRBD2 agrees at 9 bases. Germline-derived CDR1 and CDR2 are SQVTM and ANQGSEA. The CDR3 loop spans 15 amino acids. V was pared by 4 bases and J by 0 bases, with 6 bases of the junction left unmatched. The CDR3 region has the DNA TGCAGCGTTGCGGCGGGAGGGACGTACCAAGAGACCCAGTACTTC. Translating gives CSVAAGGTYQETQYF.

The chain recombines TRBV7-6 with TRBJ2-6, with a possible D match to TRBD1 (6 bases). Per the germline V gene, CDR1 is SGHVS and CDR2 is FNYEAQ. This CDR3 comprises 19 residues. Trimming removed 1 base from V and 0 bases from J, with 16 bases in between. CDR3 sequence: CASSLELGQGNSGANVLTF. For the CDR3, the DNA is TGTGCCAGCAGCTTAGAATTGGGTCAGGGGAACTCTGGGGCCAACGTCCTGACTTTC.

This clone was detected only a few times. CDR3: CAWSVGQAQAFF. The CDR3 DNA sequence: TGTGCCTGGAGTGTAGGGCAGGCCCAAGCTTTCTTT. The chain joins TRBV30 to TRBJ1-1, with D uncertain. V lost 0 bases, J lost 9 bases, and 11 bases lay in between. This CDR3 has 12 amino acids. Per the germline V gene, CDR1 is GTSNPN and CDR2 is SVGIG (reference sequence).

Written as DNA, the CDR3 is TGTGCCAGCAGCTATAGCGGGAGGGAGACAGATACGCAGTATTTT. Translated, it gives CASSYSGRETDTQYF. This rearrangement joins TRBV11-2 to TRBJ2-3; 11 bases match TRBD2. Losses at the gene ends were 4 bases for V and 3 bases for J; bases not matched to a gene: 3. Germline assignment: CDR1 SGHAT and CDR2 FQNNGV. CDR3 size: 15 residues.

Concerning this clone: Relative to the germline gene, one junction end is altered; a read error may explain this. J is TRBJ2-5 and V is TRBV7-7; a weak D match, TRBD2 (5 bases). Germline CDR1 is SSHAT and CDR2 is FNYEAQ (reference sequence). There are 14 residues in the CDR3. The CDR3 spells CASSLAPGQETQYF. The CDR3 nucleotides are TGTGCTAGCAGCTTAGCGCCAGGCCAAGAGACCCAGTACTTC.

The rearrangement joins TRBV18 to TRBJ2-5; 12 bases match TRBD1. TRBJ2-7 explains the end of the DNA better; the J call may be wrong. CDR1 is KGHSH, CDR2 LQKENI, per germline. The CDR3 sequence is 16 residues long. The CDR3 loop reads CASSLTRDRGQYEQYF. The CDR3 DNA is TGTGCCAGCTCCCTAACCCGGGACAGGGGGCAGTACGAGCAGTACTTC.

The chain couples TRBV7-3 to TRBJ2-6; possibly TRBD1 for D (7 bases). The CDR3 consists of 17 residues. V lost 2 bases and J 0 bases, leaving 11 bases between the germline ends. Germline lookup yields CDR1 SGHTA and CDR2 FQGTGA. CDR3 amino acids: CASSLAGGISGANVLTF. The DNA for the CDR3 is TGTGCCAGCAGCTTAGCAGGGGGGATCTCTGGGGCCAACGTCCTGACTTTC.

This chain links TRBV14 with TRBJ2-7, with 8 bases fitting TRBD2. V trimming: 4 bases; J trimming: 0 bases; junction bases outside the gene matches: 14. This CDR3 has 18 residues. In germline, CDR1 is SGHDN, CDR2 FVKESK. CDR3 DNA: TGTGCCAGCAGCCCAGGGGCTACCGGGACTAGTTCCTCCTACGAGCAGTACTTC. It codes for CASSPGATGTSSSYEQYF.

The rearrangement links TRBV10-3 to TRBJ2-7; D unclear. Between the trimmed V and J ends, which lost 0 bases and 1 base, there was a span of 10 bases. CDR3 length: 15 residues. Looked up from germline, CDR1 is ENHRY and CDR2 is SYGVKD. The CDR3 spells CAISESLGVSYEQYF. The CDR3 DNA follows: TGTGCCATCAGTGAGTCTCTCGGCGTATCCTACGAGCAGTACTTC.